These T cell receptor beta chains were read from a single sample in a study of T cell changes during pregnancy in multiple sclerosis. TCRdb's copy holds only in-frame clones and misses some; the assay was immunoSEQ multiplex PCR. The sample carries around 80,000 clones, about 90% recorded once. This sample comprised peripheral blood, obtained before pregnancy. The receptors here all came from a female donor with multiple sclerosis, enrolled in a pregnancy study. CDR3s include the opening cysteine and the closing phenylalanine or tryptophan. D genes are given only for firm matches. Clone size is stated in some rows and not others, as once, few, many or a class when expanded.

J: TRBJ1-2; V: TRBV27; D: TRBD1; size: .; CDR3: CASSYQGASGYTF; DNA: TGTGCCAGCAGCTACCAGGGGGCAAGTGGCTACACCTTC
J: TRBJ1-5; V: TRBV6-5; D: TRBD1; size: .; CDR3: CATATGDSNQPQHF; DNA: TGTGCCACCGCTACAGGGGATAGCAATCAGCCCCAGCATTTT
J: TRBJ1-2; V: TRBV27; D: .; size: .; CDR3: CASSTPGYGYTF; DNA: TGTGCCAGCAGTACCCCGGGCTATGGCTACACCTTC
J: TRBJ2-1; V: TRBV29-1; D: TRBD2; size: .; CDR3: CSVGGRLAGGLYNEQFF; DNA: TGCAGCGTCGGAGGAAGACTAGCGGGGGGGCTATACAATGAGCAGTTCTTC
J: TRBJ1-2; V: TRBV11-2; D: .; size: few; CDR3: CASSLMAGPNYGYTF; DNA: TGTGCCAGCAGCTTAATGGCAGGGCCTAACTATGGCTACACCTTC
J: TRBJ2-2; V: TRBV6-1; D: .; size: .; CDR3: CAGRADTGELFF; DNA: TGTGCTGGGCGGGCGGACACCGGGGAGCTGTTTTTT
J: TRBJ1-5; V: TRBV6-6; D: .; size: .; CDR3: CASTTRPYQPQHF; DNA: TGTGCCAGCACTACTCGCCCCTATCAGCCCCAGCATTTT
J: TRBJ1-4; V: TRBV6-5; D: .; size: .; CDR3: CASSSGSTNEKLFF; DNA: TGTGCCAGCAGTTCCGGGTCGACTAATGAAAAACTGTTTTTT
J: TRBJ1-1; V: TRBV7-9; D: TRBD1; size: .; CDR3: CASSQGQVNTEAFF; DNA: TGTGCCAGCAGCCAGGGACAGGTTAACACTGAAGCTTTCTTT
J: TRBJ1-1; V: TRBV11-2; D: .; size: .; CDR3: CASRHGRGANTEAFF; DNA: TGTGCCAGCCGCCACGGGCGGGGGGCGAACACTGAAGCTTTCTTT
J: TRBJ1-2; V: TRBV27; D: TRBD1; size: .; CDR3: CASSTTGDPYYGYTF; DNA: TGTGCCAGCAGTACGACAGGGGATCCGTACTATGGCTACACCTTC
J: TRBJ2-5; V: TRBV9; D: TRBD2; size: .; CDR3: CASSVAGTSGAETQYF; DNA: TGTGCCAGCAGCGTAGCCGGGACTAGCGGGGCGGAGACCCAGTACTTC